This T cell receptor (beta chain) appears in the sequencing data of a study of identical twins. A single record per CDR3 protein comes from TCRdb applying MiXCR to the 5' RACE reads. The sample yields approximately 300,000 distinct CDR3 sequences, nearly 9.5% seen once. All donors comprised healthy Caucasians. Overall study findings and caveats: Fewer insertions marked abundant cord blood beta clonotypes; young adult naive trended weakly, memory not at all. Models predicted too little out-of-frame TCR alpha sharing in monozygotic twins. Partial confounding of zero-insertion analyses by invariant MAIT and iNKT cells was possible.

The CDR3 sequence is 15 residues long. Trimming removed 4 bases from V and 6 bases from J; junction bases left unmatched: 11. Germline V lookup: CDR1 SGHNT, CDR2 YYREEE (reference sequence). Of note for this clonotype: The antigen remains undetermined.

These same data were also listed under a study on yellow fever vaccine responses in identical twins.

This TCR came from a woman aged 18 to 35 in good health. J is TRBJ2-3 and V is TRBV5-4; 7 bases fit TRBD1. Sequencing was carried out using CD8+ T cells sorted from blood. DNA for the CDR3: TGTGCCAGCAGCCTCGACAGGGTACTCGTTGATACGCAGTATTTT. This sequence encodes CASSLDRVLVDTQYF.